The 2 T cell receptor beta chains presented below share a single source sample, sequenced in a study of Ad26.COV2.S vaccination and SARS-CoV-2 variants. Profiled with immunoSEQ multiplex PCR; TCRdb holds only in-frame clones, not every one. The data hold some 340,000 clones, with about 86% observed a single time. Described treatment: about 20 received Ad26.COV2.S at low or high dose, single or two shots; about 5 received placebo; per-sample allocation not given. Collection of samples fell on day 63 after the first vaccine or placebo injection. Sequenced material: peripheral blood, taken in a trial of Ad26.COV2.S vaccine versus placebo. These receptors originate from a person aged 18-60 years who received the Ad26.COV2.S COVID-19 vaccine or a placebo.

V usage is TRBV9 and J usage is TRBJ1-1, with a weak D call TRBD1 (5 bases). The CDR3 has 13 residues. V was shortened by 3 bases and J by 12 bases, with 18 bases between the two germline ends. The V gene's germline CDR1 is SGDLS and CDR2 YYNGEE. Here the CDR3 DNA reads TGTGCCAGCAGCGGGGGAGGATTAGGGGAAACTTTCTTT. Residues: CASSGGGLGETFF.

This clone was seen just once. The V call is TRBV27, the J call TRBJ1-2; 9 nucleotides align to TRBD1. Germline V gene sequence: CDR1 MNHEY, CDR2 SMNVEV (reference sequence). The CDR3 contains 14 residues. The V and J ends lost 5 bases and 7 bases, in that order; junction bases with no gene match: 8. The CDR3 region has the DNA TGTGCCAGCAGTCGTGGGGGACAGGGCGTTGGCTACACCTTC. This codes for CASSRGGQGVGYTF.